These T cell receptor beta chains were read from a single sample in a study of cytomegalovirus exposure and HLA in healthy donors. Some clones are missing from TCRdb's copy, which holds only in-frame ones; the method was immunoSEQ multiplex PCR. The sample lists over 100,000 clones, 70% occurring once. Specimen: PBMCs. All receptors come from a young man in good health and CMV-seropositive. Each CDR3 is given with its conserved first and last residue. A D gene is named only where the DNA matches it firmly. Rows may omit the clone size; those that give it use once, few, many or a size class.

cdr3_nt | cdr3_aa | j_call | d_call | v_call | clone_size
TGTGCCAGCAGCCCCGGGACTAGCGGTGAGACAGATACGCAGTATTTT | CASSPGTSGETDTQYF | TRBJ2-3 | TRBD2 | TRBV11-3 | -
TGCGCCAGCAGCTTAAGGGAGGTGCGAGGAGAGACCCAGTACTTC | CASSLREVRGETQYF | TRBJ2-5 | - | TRBV4-1 | -
TGTGCCAGCAGCATATCCCCTCCGAGTTTCTATGGCTACACCTTC | CASSISPPSFYGYTF | TRBJ1-2 | - | TRBV5-6 | -
TGTGCCAGCAGTACTCCAGGACAGGGGGCCTACGGGGGGTTCGCTGAAGCTTTCTTT | CASSTPGQGAYGGFAEAFF | TRBJ1-1 | TRBD1 | TRBV28 | few
TGCGCCAGCAGCTTGGAAAACAGGGTTGGCACTGAAGCTTTCTTT | CASSLENRVGTEAFF | TRBJ1-1 | - | TRBV5-1 | few
TGTGCCAGCAGGCCGGACAGGCAAATTCTTAACTATGGCTACACCTTC | CASRPDRQILNYGYTF | TRBJ1-2 | TRBD1 | TRBV25-1 | few
TGCGCCAGCAGCTTGGGGGCGAGTGGGACCCAGTACTTC | CASSLGASGTQYF | TRBJ2-5 | - | TRBV5-1 | few
TGTGCCAGCGGAGGGCAGGTATATTCACCCCTCCACTTT | CASGGQVYSPLHF | TRBJ1-6 | - | TRBV6-5 | few
TGTGCCAGCAGTTCGACCTCCGGACAGGTCGCTTCCTTC | CASSSTSGQVASF | TRBJ1-2 | TRBD1 | TRBV6-6 | -
TGTGCTAGCAGCTTAGCGGGACTAGCGGGAGGTCGAAACCTAAGGGCCAAAAACATTCAGTACTTC | CASSLAGLAGGRNLRAKNIQYF | TRBJ2-4 | TRBD2 | TRBV7-7 | once
TGTGCCAGCAGTGAAGTATTTCCGACAGTTTATGGCTACACCTTC | CASSEVFPTVYGYTF | TRBJ1-2 | - | TRBV6-1 | few
TGTGCCAGCAGCCTGGGCCTTCTCCCGGGATTTGAAAAACTGTTTTTT | CASSLGLLPGFEKLFF | TRBJ1-4 | - | TRBV7-2 | few
TGTGCCAGCAGCTTAAATGGCTTAGGGGGGACCCAGTACTTC | CASSLNGLGGTQYF | TRBJ2-5 | - | TRBV7-3 | -
TGTGCCATCAGTGAAGGAGGGAATATTCAGTTCTTC | CAISEGGNIQFF | TRBJ2-1 | - | TRBV10-3 | -
TGCGCCAGCAGCTTGGACGGGACTATTACAGATACGCAGTATTTT | CASSLDGTITDTQYF | TRBJ2-3 | TRBD2 | TRBV5-1 | -
TGTGCCAGTAGTATAGGGGACAGGGGGCGAGTAACTGAAGCTTTCTTT | CASSIGDRGRVTEAFF | TRBJ1-1 | TRBD1 | TRBV19 | -
TGTGCTAGCAGCTTAGGGTCGGGAGTTCAAGAGACCCAGTACTTC | CASSLGSGVQETQYF | TRBJ2-5 | - | TRBV7-7 | -
TGTGCCAGCAGTGATCATTGGGACACTAACTCCTACGAGCAGTACTTC | CASSDHWDTNSYEQYF | TRBJ2-7 | - | TRBV25-1 | -